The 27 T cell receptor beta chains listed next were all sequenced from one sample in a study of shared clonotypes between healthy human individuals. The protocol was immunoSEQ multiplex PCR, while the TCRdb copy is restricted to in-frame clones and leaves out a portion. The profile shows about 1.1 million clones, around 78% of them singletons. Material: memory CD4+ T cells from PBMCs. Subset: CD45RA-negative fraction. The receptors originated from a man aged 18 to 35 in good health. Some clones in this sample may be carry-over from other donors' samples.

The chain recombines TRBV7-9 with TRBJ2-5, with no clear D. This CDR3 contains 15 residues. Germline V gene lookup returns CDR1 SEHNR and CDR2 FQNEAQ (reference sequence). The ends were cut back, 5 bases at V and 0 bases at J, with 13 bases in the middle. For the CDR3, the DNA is TGTGCCAGCAGCCTAGGCGGTAGTGACCAAGAGACCCAGTACTTC. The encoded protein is CASSLGGSDQETQYF.

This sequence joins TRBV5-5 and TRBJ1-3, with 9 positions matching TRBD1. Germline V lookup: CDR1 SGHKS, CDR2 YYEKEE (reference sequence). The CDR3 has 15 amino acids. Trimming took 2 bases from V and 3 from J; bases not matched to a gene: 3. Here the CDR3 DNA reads TGTGCCAGCAGCTTAACAGGGGGCGGTGGAAACACCATATATTTT. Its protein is CASSLTGGGGNTIYF. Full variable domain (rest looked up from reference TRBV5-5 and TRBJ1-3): DAGVTQSPTHLIKTRGQQVTLRCSPISGHKSVSWYQQVLGQGPQFIFQYYEKEERGRGNFPDRFSARQFPNYSSELNVNALLLGDSALYLCASSLTGGGGNTIYFGEGSWLTVV.

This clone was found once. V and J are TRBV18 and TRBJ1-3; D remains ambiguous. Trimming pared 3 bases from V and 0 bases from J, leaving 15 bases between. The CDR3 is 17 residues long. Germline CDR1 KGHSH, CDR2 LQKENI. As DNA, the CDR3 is TGTGCCAGCTCACCGGTTTTTCGGACGAGCTCTGGAAACACCATATATTTT. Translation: CASSPVFRTSSGNTIYF.

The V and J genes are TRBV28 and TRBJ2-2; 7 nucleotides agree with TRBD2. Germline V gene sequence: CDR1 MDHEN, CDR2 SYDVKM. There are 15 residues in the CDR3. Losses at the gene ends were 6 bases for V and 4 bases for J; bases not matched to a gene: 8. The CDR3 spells CASSRDYRSTGELFF. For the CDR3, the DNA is TGTGCCAGCAGCCGGGACTACAGGAGCACCGGGGAGCTGTTTTTT.

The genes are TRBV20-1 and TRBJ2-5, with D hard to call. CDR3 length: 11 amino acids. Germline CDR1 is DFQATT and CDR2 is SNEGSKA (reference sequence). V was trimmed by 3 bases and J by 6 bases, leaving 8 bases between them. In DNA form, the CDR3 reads TGCAGTGCTAGCACTATTCAGACCCAGTACTTC. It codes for CSASTIQTQYF.

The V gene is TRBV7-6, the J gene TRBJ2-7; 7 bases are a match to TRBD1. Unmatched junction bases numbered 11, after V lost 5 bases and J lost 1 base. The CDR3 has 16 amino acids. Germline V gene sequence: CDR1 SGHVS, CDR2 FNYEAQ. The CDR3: CASSGWSGRGSYEQYF. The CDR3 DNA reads TGTGCCAGCAGCGGTTGGAGTGGCAGGGGGTCCTACGAGCAGTACTTC.

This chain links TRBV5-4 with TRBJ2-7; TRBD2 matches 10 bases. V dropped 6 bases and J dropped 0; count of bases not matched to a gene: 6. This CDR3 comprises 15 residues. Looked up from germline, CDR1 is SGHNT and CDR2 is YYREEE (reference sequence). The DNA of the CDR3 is TGTGCCAGCACCCCGTCTAGCGGGAGCTCCTACGAGCAGTACTTC. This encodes CASTPSSGSSYEQYF.

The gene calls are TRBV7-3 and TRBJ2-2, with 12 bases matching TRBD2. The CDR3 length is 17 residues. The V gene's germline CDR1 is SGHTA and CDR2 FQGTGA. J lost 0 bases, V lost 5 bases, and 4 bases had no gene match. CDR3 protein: CASSLRTSGTNTGELFF. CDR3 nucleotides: TGTGCCAGCAGCCTCCGGACTAGCGGGACGAACACCGGGGAGCTGTTTTTT.

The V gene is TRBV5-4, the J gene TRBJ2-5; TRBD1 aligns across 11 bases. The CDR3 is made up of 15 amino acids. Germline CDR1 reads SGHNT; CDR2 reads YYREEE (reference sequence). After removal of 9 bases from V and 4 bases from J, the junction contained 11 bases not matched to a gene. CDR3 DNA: TGTGCCACAACATCTTCCGGGACAGGGGGAGAGACCCAGTACTTC. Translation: CATTSSGTGGETQYF. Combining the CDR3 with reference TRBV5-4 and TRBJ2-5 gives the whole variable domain ETGVTQSPTHLIKTRGQQVTLRCSSQSGHNTVSWYQQALGQGPQFIFQYYREEENGRGNFPPRFSGLQFPNYSSELNVNALELDDSALYLCATTSSGTGGETQYFGPGTRLLVL.

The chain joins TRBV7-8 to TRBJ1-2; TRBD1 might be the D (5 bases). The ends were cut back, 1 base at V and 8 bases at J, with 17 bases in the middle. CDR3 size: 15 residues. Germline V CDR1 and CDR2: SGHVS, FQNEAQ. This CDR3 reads CASSLGTLLKGGYTF. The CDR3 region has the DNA TGTGCCAGCAGCTTAGGGACACTCTTGAAGGGCGGCTACACCTTC.

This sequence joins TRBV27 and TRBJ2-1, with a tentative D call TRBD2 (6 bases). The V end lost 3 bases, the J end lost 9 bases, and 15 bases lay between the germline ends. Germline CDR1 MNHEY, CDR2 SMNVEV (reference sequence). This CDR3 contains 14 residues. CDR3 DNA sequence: TGTGCCAGCAGTTTGCGACAGAAGGAGGGTGAGCAGTTCTTC. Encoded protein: CASSLRQKEGEQFF.

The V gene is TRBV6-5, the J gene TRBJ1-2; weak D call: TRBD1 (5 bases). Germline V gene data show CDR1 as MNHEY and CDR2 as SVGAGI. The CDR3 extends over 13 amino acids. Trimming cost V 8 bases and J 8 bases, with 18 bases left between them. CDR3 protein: CASLSRAVGGYTF. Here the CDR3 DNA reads TGTGCCAGCCTCTCCAGGGCGGTAGGGGGCTACACCTTC.

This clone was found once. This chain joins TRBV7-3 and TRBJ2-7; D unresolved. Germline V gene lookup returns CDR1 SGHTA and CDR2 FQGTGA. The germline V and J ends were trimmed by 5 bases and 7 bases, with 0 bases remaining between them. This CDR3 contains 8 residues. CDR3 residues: CASSEQYF. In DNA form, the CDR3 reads TGTGCCAGCAGCGAGCAGTACTTC.

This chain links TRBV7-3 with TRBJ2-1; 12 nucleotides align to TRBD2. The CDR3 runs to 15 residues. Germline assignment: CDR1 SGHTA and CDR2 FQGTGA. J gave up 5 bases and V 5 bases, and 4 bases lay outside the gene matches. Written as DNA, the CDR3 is TGTGCCAGCAGCCAGACTAGCGGGAGCCACAATGAGCAGTTCTTC. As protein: CASSQTSGSHNEQFF. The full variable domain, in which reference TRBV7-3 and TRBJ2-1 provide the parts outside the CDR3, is GAGVSQTPSNKVTEKGKYVELRCDPISGHTALYWYRQSLGQGPEFLIYFQGTGAADDSGLPNDRFFAVRPEGSVSTLKIQRTERGDSAVYLCASSQTSGSHNEQFFGPGTRLTVL.

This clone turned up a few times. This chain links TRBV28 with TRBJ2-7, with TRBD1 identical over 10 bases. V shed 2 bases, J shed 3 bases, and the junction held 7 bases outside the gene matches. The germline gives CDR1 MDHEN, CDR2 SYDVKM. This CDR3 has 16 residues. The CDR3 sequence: CASSLIGQGGGYEQYF. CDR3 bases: TGTGCCAGCAGTTTAATAGGACAGGGGGGAGGCTACGAGCAGTACTTC.

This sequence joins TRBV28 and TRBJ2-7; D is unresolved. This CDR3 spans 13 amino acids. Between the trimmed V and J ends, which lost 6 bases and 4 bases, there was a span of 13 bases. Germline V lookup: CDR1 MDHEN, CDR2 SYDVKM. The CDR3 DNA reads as TGTGCCAGCAGCGTTTTAAGGAATTACGAGCAGTACTTC. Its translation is CASSVLRNYEQYF.

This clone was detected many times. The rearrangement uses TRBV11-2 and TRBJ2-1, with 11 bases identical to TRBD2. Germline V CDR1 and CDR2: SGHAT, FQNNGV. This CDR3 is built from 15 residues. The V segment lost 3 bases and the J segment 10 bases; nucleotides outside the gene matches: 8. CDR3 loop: CASSFLASGRREQFF. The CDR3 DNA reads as TGTGCCAGCAGCTTCCTGGCTAGCGGGAGGAGGGAGCAGTTCTTC.

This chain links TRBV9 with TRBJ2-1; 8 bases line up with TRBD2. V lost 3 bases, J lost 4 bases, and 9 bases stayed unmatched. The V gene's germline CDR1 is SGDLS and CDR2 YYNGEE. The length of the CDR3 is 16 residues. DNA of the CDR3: TGTGCCAGCAGCGCAAGGGGGGCTAGCGGGTACAATGAGCAGTTCTTC. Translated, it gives CASSARGASGYNEQFF.

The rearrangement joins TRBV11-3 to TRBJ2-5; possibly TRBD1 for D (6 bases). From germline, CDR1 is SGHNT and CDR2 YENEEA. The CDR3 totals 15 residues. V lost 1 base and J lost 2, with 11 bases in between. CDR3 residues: CASSLGVRGQETQYF. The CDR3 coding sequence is TGTGCCAGCAGCTTAGGAGTTAGGGGGCAAGAGACCCAGTACTTC.

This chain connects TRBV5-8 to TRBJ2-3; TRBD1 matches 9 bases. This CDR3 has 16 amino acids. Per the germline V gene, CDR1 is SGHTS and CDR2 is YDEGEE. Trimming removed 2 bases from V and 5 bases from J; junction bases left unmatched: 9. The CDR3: CASSFLRTGELDTQYF. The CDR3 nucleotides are TGTGCCAGCAGCTTCCTACGGACAGGGGAGCTAGATACGCAGTATTTT.

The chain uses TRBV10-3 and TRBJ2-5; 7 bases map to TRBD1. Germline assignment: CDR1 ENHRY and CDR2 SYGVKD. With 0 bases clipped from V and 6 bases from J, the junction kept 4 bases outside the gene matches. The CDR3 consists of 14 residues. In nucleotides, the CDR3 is TGTGCCATCAGTGAGTCGAGACAGGGCCAGACCCAGTACTTC. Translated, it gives CAISESRQGQTQYF.

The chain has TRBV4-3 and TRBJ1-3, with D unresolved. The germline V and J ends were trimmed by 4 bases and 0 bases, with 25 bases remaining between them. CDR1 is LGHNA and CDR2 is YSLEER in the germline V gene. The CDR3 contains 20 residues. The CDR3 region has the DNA TGCGCCAGCAGCCGAAATGCCCCCTCAGTGCTTGCGGGCTCTGGAAACACCATATATTTT. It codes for CASSRNAPSVLAGSGNTIYF.

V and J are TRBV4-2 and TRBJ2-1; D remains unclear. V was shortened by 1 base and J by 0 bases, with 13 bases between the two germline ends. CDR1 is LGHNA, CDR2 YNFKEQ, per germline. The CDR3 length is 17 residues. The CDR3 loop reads CASSQAGSASSYNEQFF. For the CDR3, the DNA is TGTGCCAGCAGCCAAGCGGGCAGCGCTAGCTCCTACAATGAGCAGTTCTTC.

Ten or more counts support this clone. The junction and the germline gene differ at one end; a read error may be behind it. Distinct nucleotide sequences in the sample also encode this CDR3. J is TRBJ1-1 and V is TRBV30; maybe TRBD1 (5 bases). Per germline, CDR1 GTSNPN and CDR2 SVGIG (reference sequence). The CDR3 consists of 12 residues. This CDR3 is CACEGLGTETFF. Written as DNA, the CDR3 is TGTGCCTGTGAGGGGTTGGGGACTGAAACTTTCTTT.

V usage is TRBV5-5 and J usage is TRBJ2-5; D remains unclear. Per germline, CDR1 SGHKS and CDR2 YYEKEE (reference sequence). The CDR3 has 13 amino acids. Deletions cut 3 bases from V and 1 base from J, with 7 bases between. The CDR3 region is CASSSQIQETQYF. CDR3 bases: TGTGCCAGCAGCTCACAGATCCAAGAGACCCAGTACTTC.

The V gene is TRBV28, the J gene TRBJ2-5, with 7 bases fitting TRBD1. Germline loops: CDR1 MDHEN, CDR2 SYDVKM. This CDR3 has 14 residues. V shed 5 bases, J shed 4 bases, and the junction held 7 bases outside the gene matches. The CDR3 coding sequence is TGTGCCAGCAGTGCCAGAGACAGGGTAGAGACCCAGTACTTC. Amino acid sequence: CASSARDRVETQYF.

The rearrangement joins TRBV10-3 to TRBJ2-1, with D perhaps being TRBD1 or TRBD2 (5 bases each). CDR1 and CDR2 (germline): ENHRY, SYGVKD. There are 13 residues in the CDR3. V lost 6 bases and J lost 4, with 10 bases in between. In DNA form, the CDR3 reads TGTGCCATCAGGGGGACCGATTACAATGAGCAGTTCTTC. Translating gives CAIRGTDYNEQFF.